Shown below are 17 T cell receptor beta chains from a single sample sequenced in a study of response to subunit inactivated influenza vaccine. MiXCR, applied by TCRdb to the RT-PCR reads, yields one record per CDR3 protein. The sample holds just under 550,000 distinct CDR3 sequences, roughly a quarter seen once. These data are also associated with another study on T cells expressing NK-cell markers. That source notes: Template switching by 5'RACE with UMIs generated the TCR beta cDNA.

The source material was CD4+ T cells sorted from PBMCs, sampled less than 13 days after vaccination. The source is a man aged 50 to 59 who received an inactivated influenza vaccine.

The V gene is TRBV2, the J gene TRBJ2-7; a possible D gene is TRBD2 (5 bases). V shed 8 bases and J shed 3 bases, with 11 bases lying between them. The CDR3 sequence is 12 residues long. Germline V gene sequence: CDR1 SNHLY, CDR2 FYNNEI. The CDR3 protein is CASGSRVYEQYF. The CDR3 region has the DNA TGTGCCAGCGGGAGTCGGGTCTACGAGCAGTACTTC. The full variable domain, in which reference TRBV2 and TRBJ2-7 provide the parts outside the CDR3, is EPEVTQTPSHQVTQMGQEVILRCVPISNHLYFYWYRQILGQKVEFLVSFYNNEISEKSEIFDDQFSVERPDGSNFTLKIRSTKLEDSAMYFCASGSRVYEQYFGPGTRLTVT.

The V gene is TRBV3-1, the J gene TRBJ1-1; D is perhaps TRBD1 (6 bases). From germline, CDR1 is LGHDT and CDR2 YNNKEL (reference sequence). Trimming took 4 bases from V and 2 from J, leaving 14 bases between them. The CDR3 runs to 15 residues. The CDR3 bases are TGTGCCAGCAGCCCCGCTCCAGGGGCTAACACTGAAGCTTTCTTT. Its translation: CASSPAPGANTEAFF.

This clonotype was seen at least ten times. This rearrangement joins TRBV4-3 to TRBJ1-5, with D hard to call. There are 15 residues in the CDR3. Germline V lookup: CDR1 LGHNA, CDR2 YSLEER. V was clipped by 0 bases and J by 2 bases, with 8 bases between them. The CDR3 nucleotides read TGCGCCAGCAGCCAAGACGGGCTGGGCAATCAGCCCCAGCATTTT. It translates to CASSQDGLGNQPQHF.

In this sample, this clonotype turned up a few times. The chain is built from TRBV7-3 and TRBJ2-3, with 7 positions matching TRBD2. CDR3 length: 16 residues. Germline loops: CDR1 SGHTA, CDR2 FQGTGA. V gave up 4 bases and J gave up 2 bases; unmatched junction bases: 9. The CDR3 loop is CASSSGRGRATDTQYF. Here the CDR3 DNA reads TGTGCCAGCAGCTCGGGCCGGGGGAGGGCCACAGATACGCAGTATTTT.

The chain employs TRBV6-2 or TRBV6-3 and TRBJ1-5; the D is unclear. This CDR3 comprises 15 residues. Trimming removed 0 bases from V and 6 bases from J, with 12 bases in between. Germline loops: CDR1 MNHEY, CDR2 SVGEGT. The CDR3 is CASSYSTVEGQPQHF. Here the CDR3 DNA reads TGTGCCAGCAGTTACTCGACGGTTGAGGGTCAGCCCCAGCATTTT.

In DNA form, the CDR3 reads TGTGCCAGCAGCTTAGGTGGGGGAAGGAGCTCCTACGAGCAGTACTTC. This codes for CASSLGGGRSSYEQYF. V and J are TRBV7-2 and TRBJ2-7; possibly TRBD1 or TRBD2 for D (5 bases each). The V and J ends lost 1 base and 0 bases respectively, with 13 bases between them. The CDR3 totals 16 residues. Germline CDR1 SGHTA, CDR2 FQGNSA.

This clonotype was picked up a small number of times. The gene calls are TRBV6-5 and TRBJ2-3, with D hard to call. Germline lookup yields CDR1 MNHEY and CDR2 SVGAGI. Trimming stripped 2 bases from V and 5 bases from J, with 14 bases between. The CDR3 contains 15 residues. In DNA, the CDR3 is TGTGCCAGCAGTTACACCTGGAAAGCCCAAGATACGCAGTATTTT. Translation: CASSYTWKAQDTQYF.

The chain carries TRBV12-3 or TRBV12-4 and TRBJ1-5, with D tentatively TRBD1 (5 bases). V dropped 8 bases and J dropped 7 bases, with 15 bases sitting between them. This CDR3 region has 13 residues. The CDR3 loop is CASRLGGTQPQHF. CDR3 nucleotides: TGTGCCAGCCGGCTGGGGGGGACGCAGCCCCAGCATTTT.

This clonotype was detected a few times. The V call is TRBV9, the J call TRBJ1-2; D is unclear. The V gene's germline CDR1 is SGDLS and CDR2 YYNGEE. This CDR3 is 13 amino acids long. V shed 3 bases and J shed 6 bases, with 12 bases lying between them. In nucleotides, the CDR3 is TGTGCCAGCAGCGGGGTCTTACGGGATGGCTACACCTTC. Its protein is CASSGVLRDGYTF. The whole variable domain, filled in from reference TRBV9 and TRBJ1-2, reads DSGVTQTPKHLITATGQRVTLRCSPRSGDLSVYWYQQSLDQGLQFLIQYYNGEERAKGNILERFSAQQFPDLHSELNLSSLELGDSALYFCASSGVLRDGYTFGSGTRLTVV.

This chain uses TRBV2 with TRBJ2-6; 7 bases fit TRBD1. The ends lost 6 bases at V and 2 bases at J; junction bases unmatched: 7. The CDR3 totals 16 residues. Germline CDR1 is SNHLY and CDR2 is FYNNEI. The CDR3 is CASRHNTGAGANVLTF. Written as DNA, the CDR3 is TGTGCCAGCAGACATAATACAGGGGCTGGGGCCAACGTCCTGACTTTC.

V is TRBV5-1 and J is TRBJ2-2; D is unresolved. Between the trimmed V and J ends, which lost 6 bases and 1 base, there was a span of 13 bases. From germline, CDR1 is SGHRS and CDR2 YFSETQ. This CDR3 region has 15 residues. The CDR3 bases are TGCGCCAGCACCCAGACCAATATGAACACCGGGGAGCTGTTTTTT. It yields the protein CASTQTNMNTGELFF.

This clonotype showed up just a few times. This sequence joins TRBV9 and TRBJ2-2; D unresolved. The CDR3 sequence is 14 residues long. With 0 bases removed from V and 7 bases from J, the gap between germline ends came to 10 bases. Per the germline V gene, CDR1 is SGDLS and CDR2 is YYNGEE. The CDR3 protein is CASSVASSSGELFF. The CDR3 nucleotides read TGTGCCAGCAGCGTAGCCTCATCTAGCGGGGAGCTGTTTTTT.

This clonotype turned up a few times. This rearrangement joins TRBV10-3 to TRBJ2-1; D is perhaps TRBD2 (7 bases). CDR3 length: 14 amino acids. V was pared by 7 bases and J by 9 bases, with 19 bases between. Germline CDR1 reads ENHRY; CDR2 reads SYGVKD. The CDR3 nucleotides are TGTGCCATCAAAGAGGGGGGGGGGTCGGCTGAGCAGTTCTTC. It yields the protein CAIKEGGGSAEQFF.

This clonotype has just a few counts. The V and J genes are TRBV7-3 and TRBJ2-3; D not certain. Trimming pared 4 bases from V and 7 bases from J, leaving 12 bases between. The CDR3 is made up of 13 amino acids. Germline V gene lookup returns CDR1 SGHTA and CDR2 FQGTGA. The CDR3 sequence: CASSSGSSNTQYF. The CDR3 coding sequence is TGTGCCAGCAGCTCCGGGTCCTCAAATACGCAGTATTTT.

The chain has TRBV7-2 and TRBJ1-1, with D possibly TRBD1 on 5 matching bases. CDR3 length equals 14 residues. Between the trimmed V and J ends, which lost 5 bases and 1 base, there was a span of 11 bases. Germline CDR1 reads SGHTA; CDR2 reads FQGNSA. The CDR3 spells CASSPGAGNTEAFF. CDR3 nucleotides: TGTGCCAGCAGCCCTGGGGCGGGGAACACTGAAGCTTTCTTT.

The chain is built from TRBV5-1 and TRBJ2-2; the D is unclear. CDR1 and CDR2 (germline): SGHRS, YFSETQ. CDR3 length: 15 amino acids. V was clipped by 0 bases and J by 2 bases, with 8 bases between them. The CDR3 DNA reads TGCGCCAGCAGCTTGGTCCAGATTAACACCGGGGAGCTGTTTTTT. It encodes CASSLVQINTGELFF.

This clonotype occurred a few times. This chain joins TRBV5-5 and TRBJ2-2; D perhaps matches TRBD1 (5 bases). The CDR3 spans 15 residues. The V gene lost 0 bases and the J gene lost 1 base, with 7 bases spanning the gap. Germline CDR1 reads SGHKS; CDR2 reads YYEKEE (reference sequence). The CDR3 bases are TGTGCCAGCAGCTTGGAAGGACAGAACACCGGGGAGCTGTTTTTT. Translated, it gives CASSLEGQNTGELFF.